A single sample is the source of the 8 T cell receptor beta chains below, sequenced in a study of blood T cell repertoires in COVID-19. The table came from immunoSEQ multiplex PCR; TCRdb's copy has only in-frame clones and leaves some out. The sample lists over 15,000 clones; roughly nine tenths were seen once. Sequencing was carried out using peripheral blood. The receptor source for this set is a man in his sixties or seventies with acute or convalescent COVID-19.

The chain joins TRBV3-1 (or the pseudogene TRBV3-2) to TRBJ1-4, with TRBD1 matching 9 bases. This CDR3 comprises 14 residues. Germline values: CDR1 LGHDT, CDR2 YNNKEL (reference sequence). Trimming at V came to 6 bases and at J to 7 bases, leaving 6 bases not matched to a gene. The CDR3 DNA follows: TGTGCCAGCAGGGGGGGACAGGGTACTGAAAAACTGTTTTTT. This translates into CASRGGQGTEKLFF.

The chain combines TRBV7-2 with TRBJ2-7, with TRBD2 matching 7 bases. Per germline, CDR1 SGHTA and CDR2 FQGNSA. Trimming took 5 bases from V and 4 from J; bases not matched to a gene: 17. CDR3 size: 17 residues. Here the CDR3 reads CASSLEAWRGRGYEQYF. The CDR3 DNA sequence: TGTGCCAGCAGCCTAGAGGCGTGGCGCGGGAGAGGATACGAGCAGTACTTC. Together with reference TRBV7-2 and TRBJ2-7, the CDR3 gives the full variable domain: GAGVSQSPSNKVTEKGKDVELRCDPISGHTALYWYRQSLGQGLEFLIYFQGNSAPDKSGLPSDRFSAERTGGSVSTLTIQRTQQEDSAVYLCASSLEAWRGRGYEQYFGPGTRLTVT.

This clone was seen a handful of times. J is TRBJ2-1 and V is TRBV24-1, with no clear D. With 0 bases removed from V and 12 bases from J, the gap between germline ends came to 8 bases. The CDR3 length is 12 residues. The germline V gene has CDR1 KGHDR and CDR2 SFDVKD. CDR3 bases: TGTGCCACCAGTGATTTGGAGGCCCTGCAGTTCTTC. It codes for CATSDLEALQFF.

This CDR3 is CASSQQYNNEQFF. The DNA for the CDR3 is TGCGCCAGCAGCCAACAGTACAACAATGAGCAGTTCTTC. The chain uses TRBV4-3 and TRBJ2-1, with D unclear. Per the germline V gene, CDR1 is LGHNA and CDR2 is YSLEER. CDR3 length: 13 amino acids. Trimming left V 2 bases short and J 5 bases short, with 7 bases between.

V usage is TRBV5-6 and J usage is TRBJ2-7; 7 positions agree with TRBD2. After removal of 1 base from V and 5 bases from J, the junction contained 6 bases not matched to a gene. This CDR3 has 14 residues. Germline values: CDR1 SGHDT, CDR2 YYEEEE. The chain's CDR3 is CASSLYAGVNEQYF. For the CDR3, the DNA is TGTGCCAGCAGCTTGTACGCGGGAGTCAACGAGCAGTACTTC.

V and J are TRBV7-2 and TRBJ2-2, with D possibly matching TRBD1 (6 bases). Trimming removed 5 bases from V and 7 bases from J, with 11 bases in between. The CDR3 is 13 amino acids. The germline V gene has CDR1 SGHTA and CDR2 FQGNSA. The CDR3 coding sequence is TGTGCCAGCAGCCCACAGGGTGGCGGGGAGCTGTTTTTT. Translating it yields CASSPQGGGELFF.

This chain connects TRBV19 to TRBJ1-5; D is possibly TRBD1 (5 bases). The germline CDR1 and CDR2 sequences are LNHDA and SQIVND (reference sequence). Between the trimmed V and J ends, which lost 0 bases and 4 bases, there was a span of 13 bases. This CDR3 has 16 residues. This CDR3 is CASSIDRRGYNQPQHF. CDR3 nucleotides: TGTGCCAGTAGTATAGATCGTCGGGGGTATAATCAGCCCCAGCATTTT.

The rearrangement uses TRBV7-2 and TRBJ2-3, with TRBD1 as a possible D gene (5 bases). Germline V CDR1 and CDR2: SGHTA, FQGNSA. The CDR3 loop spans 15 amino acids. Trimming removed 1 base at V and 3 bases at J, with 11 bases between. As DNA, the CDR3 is TGTGCCAGCAGCTTAGGTAGAGGACAAACAGATACGCAGTATTTT. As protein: CASSLGRGQTDTQYF.